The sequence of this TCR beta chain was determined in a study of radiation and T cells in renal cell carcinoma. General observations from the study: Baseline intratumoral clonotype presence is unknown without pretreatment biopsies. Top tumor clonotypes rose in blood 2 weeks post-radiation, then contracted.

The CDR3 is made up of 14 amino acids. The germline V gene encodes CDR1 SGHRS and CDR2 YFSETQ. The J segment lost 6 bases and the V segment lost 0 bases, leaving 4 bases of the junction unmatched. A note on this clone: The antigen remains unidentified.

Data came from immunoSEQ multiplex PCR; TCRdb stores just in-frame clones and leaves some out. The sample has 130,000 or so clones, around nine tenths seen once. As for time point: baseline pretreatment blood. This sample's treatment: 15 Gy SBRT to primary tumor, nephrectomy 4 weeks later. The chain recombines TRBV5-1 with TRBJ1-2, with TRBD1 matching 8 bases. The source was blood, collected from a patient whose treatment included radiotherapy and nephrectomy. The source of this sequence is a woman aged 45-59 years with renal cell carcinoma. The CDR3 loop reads CASSLAGQGDGYTF. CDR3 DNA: TGCGCCAGCAGCTTGGCCGGACAGGGAGATGGCTACACCTTC.